This T cell receptor (beta chain) is from a study of identical twins. MiXCR, run by TCRdb on the 5' RACE reads, gives a single entry per CDR3 protein. The sample holds approximately 490,000 distinct CDR3 sequences, approximately 20% seen once. V gave up 3 bases and J gave up 3 bases; unmatched junction bases: 8. This CDR3 has 17 amino acids. The V gene's germline CDR1 is KGHDR and CDR2 SFDVKD. This clonotype turned up a few times. The same sample was also used in a study of yellow fever vaccine responses in identical twins.

The chain is built from TRBV24-1 and TRBJ2-2, with TRBD1 matching 8 bases. Sequencing was carried out using CD4+ T cells sorted from blood. The TCR was taken from a woman aged 18 to 35 in good health. Here the CDR3 DNA reads TGTGCCACCAGTGATCTCGGACAGGGTCCTTACACCGGGGAGCTGTTTTTT. Translating gives CATSDLGQGPYTGELFF.